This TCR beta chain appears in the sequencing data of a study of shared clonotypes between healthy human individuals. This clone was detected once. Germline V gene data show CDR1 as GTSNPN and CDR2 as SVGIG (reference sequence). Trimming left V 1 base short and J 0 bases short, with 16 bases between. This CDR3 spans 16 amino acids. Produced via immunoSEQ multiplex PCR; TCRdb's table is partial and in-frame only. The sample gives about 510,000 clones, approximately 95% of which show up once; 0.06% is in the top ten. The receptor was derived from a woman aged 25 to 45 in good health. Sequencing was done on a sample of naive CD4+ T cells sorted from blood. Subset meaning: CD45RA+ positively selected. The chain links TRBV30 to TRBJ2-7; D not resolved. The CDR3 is CAWSARQARSSYEQYF. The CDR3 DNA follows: TGTGCCTGGAGTGCTAGACAAGCTCGCAGCTCCTACGAGCAGTACTTC.